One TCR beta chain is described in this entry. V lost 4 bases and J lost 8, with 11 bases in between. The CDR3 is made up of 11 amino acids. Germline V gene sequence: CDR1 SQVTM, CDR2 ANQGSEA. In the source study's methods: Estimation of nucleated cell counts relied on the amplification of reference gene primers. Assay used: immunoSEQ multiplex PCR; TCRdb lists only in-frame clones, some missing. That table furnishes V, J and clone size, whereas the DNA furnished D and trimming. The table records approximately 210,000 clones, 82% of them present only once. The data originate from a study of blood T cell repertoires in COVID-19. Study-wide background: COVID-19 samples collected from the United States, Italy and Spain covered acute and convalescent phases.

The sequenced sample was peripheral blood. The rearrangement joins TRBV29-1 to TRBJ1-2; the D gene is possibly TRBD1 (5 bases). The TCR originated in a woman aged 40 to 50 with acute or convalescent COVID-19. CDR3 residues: CSVGEGSGYTF. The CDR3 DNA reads TGCAGCGTTGGGGAGGGGTCGGGCTACACCTTC. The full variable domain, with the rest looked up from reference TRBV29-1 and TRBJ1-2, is SAVISQKPSRDICQRGTSLTIQCQVDSQVTMMFWYRQQPGQSLTLIATANQGSEATYESGFVIDKFPISRPNLTFSTLTVSNMSPEDSSIYLCSVGEGSGYTFGSGTRLTVV.